A selection of T cell receptor beta chains follows, all from one sample in a study of cytomegalovirus exposure and HLA in healthy donors. Data came from immunoSEQ multiplex PCR; TCRdb stores just in-frame clones and leaves some out. The data show under 250,000 clones, approximately 81% seen once. The sample consisted of PBMCs. Every receptor here comes from a girl aged 2-10 years in good health and CMV-seronegative. The CDR3 runs from the conserved cysteine through the conserved F or W. A D gene is named only where the DNA matches it firmly. Clone size is not always given. Where it is, it says once, few, many or a class for expanded clones.

clone_size: once
d_call: TRBD2
j_call: TRBJ2-7
v_call: TRBV7-9
cdr3_nt: TGTGCCAGCAGGTCGGGAGGGGGCTACGAGCAGTACTTC
cdr3_aa: CASRSGGGYEQYF

clone_size: .
d_call: TRBD2
j_call: TRBJ2-7
v_call: TRBV10-2
cdr3_nt: TGCGCCAGCAGTGAGATCAGCGGGAGTTCGTACGAGCAGTACTTC
cdr3_aa: CASSEISGSSYEQYF

clone_size: .
d_call: .
j_call: TRBJ2-7
v_call: TRBV13
cdr3_nt: TGTGCCAGCAGCTTAGATCCGGGAGTCCCTATTATAAGCTCCTACGAGCAGTACTTC
cdr3_aa: CASSLDPGVPIISSYEQYF

clone_size: few
d_call: .
j_call: TRBJ2-1
v_call: TRBV5-6
cdr3_nt: TGTGCCAGCAGCTTGGGCCAGGTTGGGTTCTTC
cdr3_aa: CASSLGQVGFF

clone_size: .
d_call: TRBD2
j_call: TRBJ2-1
v_call: TRBV5-4
cdr3_nt: TGTGCCAGCAGCCCAGCGGGGGCCTACAATGAGCAGTTCTTC
cdr3_aa: CASSPAGAYNEQFF

clone_size: once
d_call: TRBD2
j_call: TRBJ2-5
v_call: TRBV11-2
cdr3_nt: TGTGCCACACAGCGGGGGCAAGAGACCCAGTACTTC
cdr3_aa: CATQRGQETQYF

clone_size: few
d_call: .
j_call: TRBJ1-1
v_call: TRBV5-1
cdr3_nt: TGCGCCAGCAGCTTGGAGGGGCCCAAAAAAGCTTTCTTT
cdr3_aa: CASSLEGPKKAFF

clone_size: .
d_call: .
j_call: TRBJ1-6
v_call: TRBV6-5
cdr3_nt: TGTGCCAGCAGTTACAGGAGTTATAATTCACCCCTCCACTTT
cdr3_aa: CASSYRSYNSPLHF

clone_size: .
d_call: .
j_call: TRBJ1-2
v_call: TRBV2
cdr3_nt: TGTGCCAGCAGGGAGGGTGTTAACTATGGCTACACCTTC
cdr3_aa: CASREGVNYGYTF

clone_size: .
d_call: TRBD1
j_call: TRBJ2-4
v_call: TRBV2
cdr3_nt: TGTGCCAGCACTAGACAGGGGAACAAAAACATTCAGTACTTC
cdr3_aa: CASTRQGNKNIQYF

clone_size: few
d_call: TRBD2
j_call: TRBJ2-1
v_call: TRBV7-9
cdr3_nt: TGTGCCAGCAGCTTAGCTCCGGGACTAGCGGGACAGGAGCAGTTCTTC
cdr3_aa: CASSLAPGLAGQEQFF

clone_size: .
d_call: .
j_call: TRBJ2-7
v_call: TRBV5-5
cdr3_nt: TGTGCCAGCAGCTTGGTTAGGGGGGGCGGGAGATACGACGAGCAGTACTTC
cdr3_aa: CASSLVRGGGRYDEQYF

clone_size: .
d_call: .
j_call: TRBJ2-7
v_call: TRBV1
cdr3_nt: TGCACCAGCAGCCAGTGTCGGACTCTTCGCCTTTACGAGCAGTACTTC
cdr3_aa: CTSSQCRTLRLYEQYF

clone_size: once
d_call: TRBD2
j_call: TRBJ2-2
v_call: TRBV5-6
cdr3_nt: TGTGCCAGCAGCTTGTGGCGGGAGAGGGACACCGGGGAGCTGTTTTTT
cdr3_aa: CASSLWRERDTGELFF

clone_size: .
d_call: TRBD2
j_call: TRBJ2-7
v_call: TRBV5-5
cdr3_nt: TGTGCCAGCAGCCCCCCCGCGGGAGGCTACGAGCAGTACTTC
cdr3_aa: CASSPPAGGYEQYF

clone_size: .
d_call: TRBD1
j_call: TRBJ1-6
v_call: TRBV4-1
cdr3_nt: TGCGCCAGCAGCCAAGATCCTAGGGACAGGGGTGATTCACCCCTCCACTTT
cdr3_aa: CASSQDPRDRGDSPLHF

clone_size: .
d_call: .
j_call: TRBJ1-3
v_call: TRBV7-9
cdr3_nt: TGTGCCAGCAGCTCTATAAGTGGAAACACCATATATTTT
cdr3_aa: CASSSISGNTIYF

clone_size: once
d_call: TRBD2
j_call: TRBJ2-1
v_call: TRBV30
cdr3_nt: TGTGCCTGGAGCCAACTGTCGGGACTAGCGGTCATGGAGCAGTTCTTC
cdr3_aa: CAWSQLSGLAVMEQFF

clone_size: .
d_call: TRBD1
j_call: TRBJ1-2
v_call: TRBV4-1
cdr3_nt: TGCGCCAGCAGCCCTGGACAGGGGAACTATGGCTACACCTTC
cdr3_aa: CASSPGQGNYGYTF

clone_size: .
d_call: .
j_call: TRBJ2-7
v_call: TRBV5-1
cdr3_nt: TGCGCCAGCAGCTGGCAGGGCGACTACGAGCAGTACTTC
cdr3_aa: CASSWQGDYEQYF

clone_size: .
d_call: .
j_call: TRBJ1-1
v_call: TRBV5-1
cdr3_nt: TGCGCCAGCAGTATGGGGGCAAGGAACACTGAAGCTTTCTTT
cdr3_aa: CASSMGARNTEAFF

clone_size: .
d_call: TRBD2
j_call: TRBJ2-3
v_call: TRBV5-8
cdr3_nt: TGTGCCAGCAGCTTGGCTAGACTAGCGGGAGTCGATACGCAGTATTTT
cdr3_aa: CASSLARLAGVDTQYF

clone_size: .
d_call: .
j_call: TRBJ1-6
v_call: TRBV5-5
cdr3_nt: TGTGCCAGCAGCTTGGACAGGGTCAATTCACCCCTCCACTTT
cdr3_aa: CASSLDRVNSPLHF

clone_size: .
d_call: .
j_call: TRBJ2-5
v_call: TRBV30
cdr3_nt: TGTGCCTGGAGTGTACCCTGGACAGCTCAAGAGACCCAGTACTTC
cdr3_aa: CAWSVPWTAQETQYF

clone_size: .
d_call: TRBD2
j_call: TRBJ2-7
v_call: TRBV5-1
cdr3_nt: TGCGCCAGCAGCTCAAAGCAGTTCGGGGCGGGAGGGCCGTACGAGCAGTACTTC
cdr3_aa: CASSSKQFGAGGPYEQYF

clone_size: few
d_call: TRBD1
j_call: TRBJ1-2
v_call: TRBV4-1
cdr3_nt: TGCGCCAGCAGCCGTCGTACCGGACAGGACAACTATGGCTACACCTTC
cdr3_aa: CASSRRTGQDNYGYTF

clone_size: .
d_call: TRBD1
j_call: TRBJ2-7
v_call: TRBV11-2
cdr3_nt: TGTGCCAGCAGCTTAGGACAGGGGGTATCCTACGAGCAGTACTTC
cdr3_aa: CASSLGQGVSYEQYF

clone_size: .
d_call: TRBD2
j_call: TRBJ2-2
v_call: TRBV5-1
cdr3_nt: TGCGCCAGCAGCTTGGATCATACTAGCGGGAGGGCCGCGAACACCGGGGAGCTGTTTTTT
cdr3_aa: CASSLDHTSGRAANTGELFF

clone_size: .
d_call: .
j_call: TRBJ1-3
v_call: TRBV27
cdr3_nt: TGTGCCAGCAGTTTCGCAGGGGCCTGCTCCGCCATATATTTT
cdr3_aa: CASSFAGACSAIYF

clone_size: .
d_call: TRBD1
j_call: TRBJ2-5
v_call: TRBV7-9
cdr3_nt: TGTGCCAGCAGCTCCTCCGGGACAGGGATCCTTAGGGAGACCCAGTACTTC
cdr3_aa: CASSSSGTGILRETQYF

clone_size: .
d_call: .
j_call: TRBJ2-7
v_call: TRBV5-3
cdr3_nt: TGTGCCAGAAGCTACTCTACAGGGGAGCAGTACTTC
cdr3_aa: CARSYSTGEQYF

clone_size: .
d_call: .
j_call: TRBJ1-1
v_call: TRBV5-1
cdr3_nt: TGCGCCAGCAGCACGGACAGTTGGATTGAAGCTTTCTTT
cdr3_aa: CASSTDSWIEAFF

clone_size: .
d_call: .
j_call: TRBJ2-1
v_call: TRBV4-2
cdr3_nt: TGTGCCAGCAGCCAAGATGGAGGCGGTTCCTACAATGAGCAGTTCTTC
cdr3_aa: CASSQDGGGSYNEQFF

clone_size: .
d_call: TRBD1
j_call: TRBJ1-5
v_call: TRBV14
cdr3_nt: TGTGCCAGCAGCCCAGGACAGGGGAGGCAGCCCCAGCATTTT
cdr3_aa: CASSPGQGRQPQHF

clone_size: .
d_call: TRBD2
j_call: TRBJ2-1
v_call: TRBV2
cdr3_nt: TGTGCCAGCATCGAAAAGGTTCTAGCGGGAGGGATATACAATGAGCAGTTCTTC
cdr3_aa: CASIEKVLAGGIYNEQFF

clone_size: .
d_call: .
j_call: TRBJ2-7
v_call: TRBV5-1
cdr3_nt: TGCGCCAGCAGCTTGTACCGAGGCAGCGAGCAGTACTTC
cdr3_aa: CASSLYRGSEQYF

clone_size: once
d_call: .
j_call: TRBJ2-5
v_call: TRBV5-1
cdr3_nt: TGCGCCAGCAGCTCACGGACAGTCATAGAGACCCAGTACTTC
cdr3_aa: CASSSRTVIETQYF

clone_size: .
d_call: .
j_call: TRBJ1-1
v_call: TRBV18
cdr3_nt: TGTGCCAGCTCACCACAACAGGGCACTGAAGCTTTCTTT
cdr3_aa: CASSPQQGTEAFF

clone_size: .
d_call: .
j_call: TRBJ1-5
v_call: TRBV5-1
cdr3_nt: TGCGCCAGCAGCTTGGCGGGGGTGAGCAATCAGCCCCAGCATTTT
cdr3_aa: CASSLAGVSNQPQHF

clone_size: .
d_call: .
j_call: TRBJ1-1
v_call: TRBV6-1
cdr3_nt: TGTGCCAGCGATTGGGGCAGGGCGCTCGAAGCTTTCTTT
cdr3_aa: CASDWGRALEAFF

clone_size: .
d_call: .
j_call: TRBJ2-5
v_call: TRBV5-4
cdr3_nt: TGTGCCAGCAGCACCATGACTAGTGGCGAGACCCAGTACTTC
cdr3_aa: CASSTMTSGETQYF

clone_size: .
d_call: .
j_call: TRBJ1-3
v_call: TRBV5-5
cdr3_nt: TGTGCCAGCAGCTTGGACAGGGCGGCTGGAAACACCATATATTTT
cdr3_aa: CASSLDRAAGNTIYF

clone_size: once
d_call: .
j_call: TRBJ2-7
v_call: TRBV11-2
cdr3_nt: TGTGCCAGCAGCTTAGCGTCCCAGGTCTACGAGCAGTACTTC
cdr3_aa: CASSLASQVYEQYF

clone_size: few
d_call: TRBD2
j_call: TRBJ2-3
v_call: TRBV5-4
cdr3_nt: TGTGCCAGCAGCTTTCTAGCGGGAGGCACAGATACGCAGTATTTT
cdr3_aa: CASSFLAGGTDTQYF

clone_size: .
d_call: TRBD2
j_call: TRBJ2-7
v_call: TRBV29-1
cdr3_nt: TGCAGCGTTGAAGGGTCGAATGACAGGGAAGGCGCGGGAGGGGTCTACGAGCAGTACTTC
cdr3_aa: CSVEGSNDREGAGGVYEQYF

clone_size: .
d_call: .
j_call: TRBJ1-1
v_call: TRBV5-1
cdr3_nt: TGCGCCAGCAGCTTTATTTCACAGTCGAACACTGAAGCTTTCTTT
cdr3_aa: CASSFISQSNTEAFF

clone_size: .
d_call: .
j_call: TRBJ2-3
v_call: TRBV11-1
cdr3_nt: TGTGCCAGCAGCTTAGGGTATTTGCGGAGCACAGATACGCAGTATTTT
cdr3_aa: CASSLGYLRSTDTQYF

clone_size: .
d_call: .
j_call: TRBJ1-1
v_call: TRBV27
cdr3_nt: TGTGCCAGCAGAAGTGAGGGAATGAACACTGAAGCTTTCTTT
cdr3_aa: CASRSEGMNTEAFF

clone_size: .
d_call: .
j_call: TRBJ1-1
v_call: TRBV30
cdr3_nt: TGTGCCTGGAGTTATAGGGGCTACACTGAAGCTTTCTTT
cdr3_aa: CAWSYRGYTEAFF

clone_size: .
d_call: TRBD2
j_call: TRBJ2-1
v_call: TRBV7-6
cdr3_nt: TGTGCCAGCAGCTTAGCGCGGGGGGGTCACAATGAGCAGTTCTTC
cdr3_aa: CASSLARGGHNEQFF

clone_size: .
d_call: .
j_call: TRBJ2-2
v_call: TRBV21-1
cdr3_nt: TGTGCCAGCAGCAAACCACGGACAGGGGGCGGGGAGGGCACCGGGGAGCTGTTTTTT
cdr3_aa: CASSKPRTGGGEGTGELFF

clone_size: few
d_call: .
j_call: TRBJ1-1
v_call: TRBV9
cdr3_nt: TGTGCCAGCAGCGCCCACAGGGAAACTGAAGCTTTCTTT
cdr3_aa: CASSAHRETEAFF

clone_size: .
d_call: TRBD1
j_call: TRBJ1-4
v_call: TRBV19
cdr3_nt: TGTGCCAGTAGTACCCCCAGGGGGCCCTATGAAAAACTGTTTTTT
cdr3_aa: CASSTPRGPYEKLFF

clone_size: .
d_call: .
j_call: TRBJ2-3
v_call: TRBV5-3
cdr3_nt: TGTGCCATTGAGGGGGTGGGAGATACGCAGTATTTT
cdr3_aa: CAIEGVGDTQYF